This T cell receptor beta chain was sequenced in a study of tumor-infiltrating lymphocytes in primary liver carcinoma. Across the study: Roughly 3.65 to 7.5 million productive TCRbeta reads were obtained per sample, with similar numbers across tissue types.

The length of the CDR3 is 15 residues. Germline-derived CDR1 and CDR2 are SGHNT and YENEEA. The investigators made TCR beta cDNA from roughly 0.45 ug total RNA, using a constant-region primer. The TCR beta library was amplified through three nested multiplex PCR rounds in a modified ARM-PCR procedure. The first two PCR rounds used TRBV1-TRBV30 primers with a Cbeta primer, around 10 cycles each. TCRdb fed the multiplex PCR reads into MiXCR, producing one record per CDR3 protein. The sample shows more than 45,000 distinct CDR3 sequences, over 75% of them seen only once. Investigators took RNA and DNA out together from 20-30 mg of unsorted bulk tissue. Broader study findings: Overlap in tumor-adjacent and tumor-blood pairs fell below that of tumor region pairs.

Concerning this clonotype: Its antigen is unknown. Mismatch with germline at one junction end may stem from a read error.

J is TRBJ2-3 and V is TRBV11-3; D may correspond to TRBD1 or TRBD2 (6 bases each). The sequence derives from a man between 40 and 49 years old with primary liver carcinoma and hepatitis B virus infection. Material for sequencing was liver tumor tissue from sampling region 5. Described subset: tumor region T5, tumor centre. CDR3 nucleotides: TGTGCCAGCAGCTTTAGGGGGAGGTGGACAGATACGCAATATTTT. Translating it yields CASSFRGRWTDTQYF.